This T cell receptor (beta chain) came from a study of shared clonotypes between healthy human individuals. In its sample, this clone was seen once. Its antigen is unknown. Study outcomes and limitations: Clonotype sharing among the donors was expected to vary with sequencing depth. Generally, estimated richness proved larger in naive subsets than it did in memory subsets.

Study donors comprised healthy, HIV-negative adults devoid of recent acute infection or vaccination. Donors comprised only Caucasian adults living in Nashville, Tennessee. The CDR3 has 14 amino acids. Clones were read by immunoSEQ multiplex PCR, and TCRdb kept only the in-frame ones, dropping some. This sample yields around 990,000 clones, of which approximately 77% are seen a single time; roughly 0.83% belongs to the top ten. The chain uses TRBV12-2 and TRBJ2-7. TRBV12-2 is marked as a pseudogene. The sample consisted of memory CD4+ T cells from PBMCs. The subset was: CD45RA-negative fraction. The source of this sequence is a man aged 18 to 35 in good health. Some clones in this sample may be carry-over from other donors' samples. This chain's CDR3 is CASRLPQGPLEQYF. The CDR3 region has the DNA TGTGCAAGTCGCTTACCCCAAGGGCCCCTCGAGCAGTACTTC.